Given below is one TCR beta chain in context. This receptor's antigen is unknown. Base qualities were left out, and no much larger clone turns up one base away. Other DNA variants within this sample encode the same CDR3. This sample stems from a study of blood T cell repertoires in COVID-19 (dated by TCRdb to between 2020 and 2021). In terms of the full investigation: Samples from collaborators originated in the United States, Italy and Spain and spanned both the acute and convalescent phases of COVID-19. Subjects who had been exposed to COVID-19, were actively infected with it, or had recovered from it provided the deeply sampled blood TCRbeta repertoires that made up the dataset. Where available, HLA class I and class II types were taken from metadata supplied by the sample provider and were not determined by assay-based typing. The sample metadata nearly always contained a de-identified subject ID, COVID-19 status, age in years and sex. The repertoires were made available in a free public database intended to serve as a resource for research on the immune response to SARS-CoV-2. The material from the prospective study consisted of cDNA or gDNA derived from T cells, B-cell-depleted T cells, or PBMCs. The samples were drawn from two sources: the first 160 participants of the ongoing ImmuneRACE study, and 1,254 subjects contributed by 6 global collaborators. What the work shows at the level of the full study, not this receptor alone: Clinical and demographic metadata were provided uncurated, with the amount varying by source and participant.

The immunoSEQ Assay, a bias-controlled multiplex PCR, was used to amplify TCRbeta CDR3 regions from genomic DNA. The paper's processing steps were these. Nucleated cell counts per sample were estimated from amplification of reference gene primers within the assay. To quantify the absolute abundance of each unique TCRbeta CDR3 rearrangement, sequence reads were collapsed and filtered. Productive Simpson clonality was computed per sample as the square root of Simpson's diversity index over productive rearrangements. TCRdb obtained this table from immuneACCESS and retained in-frame rearrangements with V and J assigned. These tables miss some clones; where compared with another copy, unresolved V genes account for less than half of the shortfall, and the remainder is unexplained. V and J calls and clone size come straight from that table; D and trimming were deduced from the DNA. In this sample the table shows 250,000 to 300,000 clones, approximately 90% of which occur a single time. The ten top clones hold 15% of the sample.

Enrolling through a virtual design, the prospective study's participants ranged in age from roughly 18 to 89 years and lived across more than 20 United States geographic areas. Cohort assignment in the prospective study relied on participant-reported clinical history from a screening survey and a study questionnaire. For ImmuneRACE Cohort 3, a participant was defined as recovered based on two consecutive negative NP/OP PCR tests, clearance by a healthcare professional, or resolution of symptoms. In the prospective study, mobile phlebotomists collected whole blood, serum and a nasopharyngeal or oropharyngeal swab from each participant. Additional blood draws and questionnaires over an approximately 2-month period could optionally be provided by prospective study participants. Prospective study blood samples were shipped either frozen or at room temperature before DNA extraction. Per the germline V gene, SGHAT is the CDR1 and FQNNGV is the CDR2. The CDR3, from cysteine to phenylalanine, totals 16 residues. The entry retains the CDR3 DNA only, 48 bases that are in frame from base 1. Relative to germline, V is missing 0 bases and J is missing 1 base, with 3 bases of the junction outside any gene match.

Sample: PBMCs or T cells enriched from blood (not recorded which). The sequence joins TRBV11-2 to TRBJ2-1; TRBD2 aligns with 7 central bases. The receptor's source is a man aged 18 to 29 who had recovered from COVID-19. CDR3 region: CASSLDLGGSYNEQFF. The sequenced DNA: TGTGCCAGCAGCTTAGATCTGGGGGGGTCCTACAATGAGCAGTTCTTC.